This passage covers 11 T cell receptor beta chains from one sample sequenced in a study of regulatory T cells in long-lasting Graves disease. Time point of the sample: persistent/refractory GD, antithyroid drugs over 5 years with positive TRAb. There was RNA extracted from PBMCs, and the TCR library was made from it. Relying on iRepertoire HTBI primers and Arm-PCR of CDR3 regions, the team built TCR beta libraries. Using its own MiXCR run on the multiplex PCR reads, TCRdb lists one record per CDR3 protein. In the table there are approximately 440,000 distinct CDR3 sequences, about 25% of which are singletons. The specimen was peripheral blood mononuclear cells (PBMCs), collected when the disease was refractory, from a patient treated with antithyroid drugs. These receptors all come from a female donor with Graves disease.

This clonotype was picked up many times. The chain is built from TRBV7-8 and TRBJ2-5; 9 bases fit TRBD2. The germline V gene encodes CDR1 SGHVS and CDR2 FQNEAQ. This CDR3 comprises 16 residues. The V and J ends lost 2 bases and 2 bases, in that order; junction bases with no gene match: 6. The CDR3 reads CASSLMASGAQETQYF. DNA of the CDR3: TGTGCCAGCAGCTTAATGGCTAGCGGGGCTCAAGAGACCCAGTACTTC.

Many counts were recorded for this clonotype. The genes are TRBV7-2 and TRBJ1-5, with unresolved D. Looked up from germline, CDR1 is SGHTA and CDR2 is FQGNSA. V lost 5 bases and J 0 bases, leaving 14 bases between the germline ends. This CDR3 is 16 amino acids long. CDR3 sequence (DNA): TGTGCCAGCAGCCCCGGCGTGGACTATAGCAATCAGCCCCAGCATTTT. Protein product: CASSPGVDYSNQPQHF.

The chain recombines TRBV5-1 with TRBJ2-1; 14 bases align to TRBD2. Germline lookup yields CDR1 SGHRS and CDR2 YFSETQ. The CDR3 is made up of 15 amino acids. V lost 3 bases, J lost 9 bases, and 5 bases stayed unmatched. CDR3 sequence: CASSSGLAGVLEQFF. The CDR3 DNA sequence: TGCGCCAGCAGCTCGGGACTAGCGGGAGTTCTTGAGCAGTTCTTC.

This clonotype was observed many times. The gene calls are TRBV11-2 and TRBJ2-5, with no clear D. CDR1 is SGHAT and CDR2 is FQNNGV in the germline V gene. V was clipped by 3 bases and J by 4 bases, with 9 bases between them. The CDR3 totals 13 residues. The CDR3 sequence is CASSFVERETQYF. The CDR3 DNA reads TGTGCCAGCAGCTTTGTCGAACGAGAGACCCAGTACTTC.

This chain links TRBV5-1 with TRBJ1-2, with D possibly TRBD1 on 5 matching bases. V dropped 0 bases and J dropped 4 bases, with 13 bases sitting between them. The CDR3 totals 15 residues. The germline CDR1 and CDR2 sequences are SGHRS and YFSETQ. The CDR3 sequence is CASSLDVGGIYGYTF. CDR3 nucleotide sequence: TGCGCCAGCAGCTTGGACGTTGGGGGTATCTATGGCTACACCTTC.

This clonotype has only a few counts. V gene TRBV6-2 or TRBV6-3 combines with J gene TRBJ1-1; D not resolved. Between the trimmed V and J ends, which lost 5 bases and 1 base, there was a span of 17 bases. Germline CDR1 reads MNHEY; CDR2 reads SVGEGT. CDR3 size: 16 residues. This CDR3 reads CASSHLEIKPNTEAFF. DNA for the CDR3: TGTGCCAGCAGTCACCTTGAGATTAAGCCGAACACTGAAGCTTTCTTT.

Only a few counts were recorded for this clonotype. This could be a read error, since a much larger clone is one nucleotide away. This sequence joins TRBV12-3 or TRBV12-4 and TRBJ1-4; D gene unclear. The CDR3 is made up of 13 amino acids. The CDR3 nucleotides are TGTGCCAGCAGTTTATCCAGCTTTGAAAACCTGTTTTTT. Amino acid sequence: CASSLSSFENLFF.

The chain carries TRBV4-1 and TRBJ2-2, with D perhaps TRBD2 (5 bases). Germline CDR1 and CDR2: MGHRA and YSYEKL. The length of the CDR3 is 15 residues. Trimming stripped 5 bases from V and 7 bases from J, with 17 bases between. The CDR3 loop is CASSSMRTESGELFF. The CDR3, as DNA: TGCGCCAGCAGCAGCATGAGGACTGAAAGCGGGGAGCTGTTTTTT.

This clonotype was found many times. CDR3 DNA: TGTGCCAGCAGTTACGGACAGGGCCACACCGGGGAGCTGTTTTTT. This encodes CASSYGQGHTGELFF. J is TRBJ2-2 and V is TRBV6-2 or TRBV6-3; 8 bases are a match to TRBD1. The germline gives CDR1 MNHEY, CDR2 SVGEGT. J was trimmed by 3 bases and V by 2 bases; bases with no gene match: 2. The CDR3 totals 15 residues.

The chain couples TRBV20-1 to TRBJ1-6; 7 bases are shared with TRBD1. Germline values: CDR1 DFQATT, CDR2 SNEGSKA (reference sequence). The CDR3 runs 13 residues. V lost 6 bases, J lost 4 bases, and 3 bases stayed unmatched. CDR3 sequence reads: CSASTGYNSPLHF. Written as DNA, the CDR3 is TGCAGTGCCTCGACAGGGTATAATTCACCCCTCCACTTT.

The chain has TRBV4-1 and TRBJ2-5; TRBD2 aligns across 13 bases. The CDR3 loop spans 15 amino acids. CDR1 and CDR2 from the germline V gene are MGHRA and YSYEKL. V gave up 4 bases and J gave up 4 bases; unmatched junction bases: 3. CDR3 DNA sequence: TGCGCCAGCAGCCTGACTAGCGGGAGGTCAGAGACCCAGTACTTC. It specifies CASSLTSGRSETQYF.